One sample yielded the 32 T cell receptor beta chains listed below, sequenced in a study of cytomegalovirus exposure and HLA in healthy donors. The primer mix had 60 Vbeta and 13 Jbeta primers. Generated by immunoSEQ multiplex PCR, the TCRdb table keeps only in-frame clones and is missing some. The sample has 95,000 to 150,000 clones. Sequencing used PBMCs. The receptors were gathered from a man in his late teens or twenties in good health and CMV-seronegative.

The V gene is TRBV5-1, the J gene TRBJ1-2; 7 bases fit TRBD1. The V segment lost 3 bases and the J segment 6 bases; nucleotides outside the gene matches: 11. Germline CDR1 reads SGHRS; CDR2 reads YFSETQ. This CDR3 has 15 amino acids. DNA for the CDR3: TGCGCCAGCAGCTCCATCGGGACAGATGAAAATGGCTACACCTTC. Translation gives CASSSIGTDENGYTF.

The chain combines TRBV6-1 with TRBJ1-2; 7 bases are a match to TRBD1. Trimming at V came to 3 bases and at J to 6 bases, leaving 10 bases not matched to a gene. The CDR3 contains 15 residues. Per germline, CDR1 MNHNS and CDR2 SASEGT. The CDR3 nucleotides are TGTGCCAGCAGTGACCCTACGACAGGGAATAATGGCTACACCTTC. It encodes CASSDPTTGNNGYTF.

The chain combines TRBV19 with TRBJ1-4, with D perhaps matching TRBD1 (5 bases). Germline lookup yields CDR1 LNHDA and CDR2 SQIVND (reference sequence). The CDR3 is 14 residues long. The V gene lost 8 bases and the J gene lost 6 bases, with 16 bases spanning the gap. In nucleotides, the CDR3 is TGTGCCAGTTCCGACGCAGGGTACTATGAAAAACTGTTTTTT. Translated: CASSDAGYYEKLFF. Full variable domain (missing parts from reference TRBV19 and TRBJ1-4): DGGITQSPKYLFRKEGQNVTLSCEQNLNHDAMYWYRQDPGQGLRLIYYSQIVNDFQKGDIAEGYSVSREKKESFPLTVTSAQKNPTAFYLCASSDAGYYEKLFFGSGTQLSVL.

The chain is built from TRBV5-1 and TRBJ2-3; 15 nucleotides match TRBD2. The CDR3 is made up of 17 amino acids. V gave up 0 bases and J gave up 4 bases; unmatched junction bases: 3. Germline values: CDR1 SGHRS, CDR2 YFSETQ. The CDR3 coding sequence is TGCGCCAGCAGCTTGGCCAGGACTAGCGGGGGGGCAGATACGCAGTATTTT. Translating it yields CASSLARTSGGADTQYF. The variable domain in full, completed from reference TRBV5-1 and TRBJ2-3, reads KAGVTQTPRYLIKTRGQQVTLSCSPISGHRSVSWYQQTPGQGLQFLFEYFSETQRNKGNFPGRFSGRQFSNSRSEMNVSTLELGDSALYLCASSLARTSGGADTQYFGPGTRLTVL.

The genes are TRBV19 and TRBJ2-7; the D gene is possibly TRBD2 (6 bases). V lost 6 bases and J 4 bases, leaving 19 bases between the germline ends. The CDR3 has 15 residues. Per germline, CDR1 LNHDA and CDR2 SQIVND (reference sequence). The chain's CDR3 is CASRTPGTGEYEQYF. In DNA, the CDR3 is TGTGCCAGTAGAACCCCCGGGACTGGAGAATACGAGCAGTACTTC.

The chain carries TRBV6-5 and TRBJ1-5, with 7 positions matching TRBD1. Germline V lookup: CDR1 MNHEY, CDR2 SVGAGI. This CDR3 contains 13 residues. J lost 4 bases, V lost 5 bases, and 2 bases had no gene match. The CDR3 bases are TGTGCCAGCAGTGTACAGGGGAATCAGCCCCAGCATTTT. This codes for CASSVQGNQPQHF.

The genes are TRBV6-5 and TRBJ2-2; possible D gene TRBD1, 5 bases. Germline V gene sequence: CDR1 MNHEY, CDR2 SVGAGI. Trimming shortened V by 7 bases and J by 6 bases, and 12 bases separated the two germline ends. CDR3 size: 13 residues. The CDR3 spells CASTDLGAGELFF. For the CDR3, the DNA is TGTGCCAGCACCGACCTAGGGGCCGGGGAGCTGTTTTTT.

This sequence joins TRBV18 and TRBJ1-1; TRBD1 matches at 8 bases. The CDR3 is 12 residues long. Germline-derived CDR1 and CDR2 are KGHSH and LQKENI. The V and J ends lost 5 bases and 10 bases, in that order; junction bases with no gene match: 6. The CDR3: CASSDQQGGAFF. In nucleotides, the CDR3 is TGTGCCAGCTCAGATCAACAGGGGGGAGCTTTCTTT.

This rearrangement joins TRBV7-9 to TRBJ1-5; TRBD1 is a possible D gene (6 bases). Germline CDR1 and CDR2: SEHNR and FQNEAQ (reference sequence). The length of the CDR3 is 14 residues. The V end was cut by 5 bases, the J end by 2 bases, with 10 bases between. The CDR3 nucleotides read TGTGCCAGCAGCAGTCACAGGGGCAATCAGCCCCAGCATTTT. Its protein product is CASSSHRGNQPQHF.

The chain has TRBV29-1 and TRBJ2-5, with D possibly being TRBD2 (5 bases). V lost 5 bases and J lost 1, with 14 bases in between. The CDR3 sequence is 14 residues long. Germline V gene lookup returns CDR1 SQVTM and CDR2 ANQGSEA. The CDR3 DNA sequence: TGCAGCGTTCGATCGGGATTTGGCCAAGAGACCCAGTACTTC. Amino acids: CSVRSGFGQETQYF.

The chain combines TRBV6-5 with TRBJ2-6, with D possibly TRBD2 on 5 matching bases. Trimming removed 0 bases from V and 1 base from J, with 7 bases in between. The CDR3 contains 16 residues. Germline V gives CDR1 MNHEY, CDR2 SVGAGI. In DNA, the CDR3 is TGTGCCAGCAGTTACTCAGCGGCTTCTGGGGCCAACGTCCTGACTTTC. Its translation is CASSYSAASGANVLTF.

V is TRBV2 and J is TRBJ1-2, with 7 bases aligning to TRBD1. CDR1 and CDR2 (germline): SNHLY, FYNNEI. The CDR3 covers 14 residues. With 5 bases clipped from V and 4 bases from J, the junction kept 7 bases outside the gene matches. DNA of the CDR3: TGTGCCAGCAGTTACAGGGGAGAGGGCTATGGCTACACCTTC. Protein sequence: CASSYRGEGYGYTF.

This chain joins TRBV7-3 and TRBJ1-1; no clear D gene. This CDR3 has 13 amino acids. V lost 4 bases and J lost 7, with 13 bases in between. From germline, CDR1 is SGHTA and CDR2 FQGTGA. The CDR3 reads CASSSQTIYEAFF. The CDR3 DNA is TGTGCCAGCAGCTCACAAACCATTTATGAAGCTTTCTTT.

The chain employs TRBV28 and TRBJ2-1; TRBD2 is a possible D gene (5 bases). The CDR3 spans 14 residues. The germline CDR1 and CDR2 sequences are MDHEN and SYDVKM. The germline V and J ends were trimmed by 2 bases and 7 bases, with 12 bases remaining between them. The chain's CDR3 is CASSLEFRGNEQFF. CDR3 coding DNA: TGTGCCAGCAGTTTAGAATTTCGGGGAAATGAGCAGTTCTTC.

V is TRBV11-2 and J is TRBJ2-3; 9 bases are shared with TRBD2. From germline, CDR1 is SGHAT and CDR2 FQNNGV. This CDR3 is 15 amino acids long. V lost 5 bases and J lost 3; bases outside the gene matches: 6. The CDR3 region is CASSPRSGGTDTQYF. The CDR3 DNA follows: TGTGCCAGCAGCCCTAGAAGCGGGGGGACAGATACGCAGTATTTT.

The rearrangement joins TRBV11-2 to TRBJ1-1; 10 bases are a match to TRBD1. V trimming: 5 bases; J trimming: 4 bases; junction bases outside the gene matches: 7. The CDR3 is 15 residues long. Germline CDR1 and CDR2: SGHAT and FQNNGV. The CDR3 protein is CASSPRQGAGTEAFF. In DNA, the CDR3 is TGTGCCAGCAGCCCTAGACAGGGGGCGGGCACTGAAGCTTTCTTT. Based on the CDR3 plus reference TRBV11-2 and TRBJ1-1, the full variable domain is EAGVAQSPRYKIIEKRQSVAFWCNPISGHATLYWYQQILGQGPKLLIQFQNNGVVDDSQLPKDRFSAERLKGVDSTLKIQPAKLEDSAVYLCASSPRQGAGTEAFFGQGTRLTVV.

The chain joins TRBV4-1 to TRBJ2-1; 10 bases agree with TRBD2. The J segment lost 7 bases and the V segment lost 1 base, leaving 7 bases of the junction unmatched. This CDR3 spans 16 amino acids. Germline V gives CDR1 MGHRA, CDR2 YSYEKL. CDR3 region: CASSQGGAGGPNEQFF. As DNA, the CDR3 is TGCGCCAGCAGCCAAGGGGGAGCGGGAGGGCCGAATGAGCAGTTCTTC.

CDR3 region: CASSVGLAGELFF. CDR3 sequence (DNA): TGTGCCAGCAGCGTTGGACTAGCGGGGGAGCTGTTTTTT. The V call is TRBV9, the J call TRBJ2-2, with 9 bases identical to TRBD2. CDR3 length equals 13 residues. Per germline, CDR1 SGDLS and CDR2 YYNGEE. The V gene end was trimmed by 2 bases and the J gene end by 8 bases; junction bases not matched to a gene: 1.

The chain uses TRBV5-1 and TRBJ2-1, with 8 bases aligning to TRBD2. The V segment lost 0 bases and the J segment 8 bases; nucleotides outside the gene matches: 7. The CDR3 runs 15 residues. From germline, CDR1 is SGHRS and CDR2 YFSETQ. The CDR3 loop reads CASSLGLAIMHEQFF. CDR3 coding DNA: TGCGCCAGCAGCTTGGGACTAGCGATTATGCATGAGCAGTTCTTC.

The chain combines TRBV7-3 with TRBJ2-1, with 7 bases that match TRBD1. The CDR3 totals 15 residues. The V segment lost 5 bases and the J segment 1 base; nucleotides outside the gene matches: 5. Germline V gives CDR1 SGHTA, CDR2 FQGTGA. The CDR3 DNA is TGTGCCAGCAGCAACCGGGACAGTTCCTACAATGAGCAGTTCTTC. It is translated as CASSNRDSSYNEQFF.

This sequence joins TRBV30 and TRBJ2-5; no clear D. Germline CDR1 is GTSNPN and CDR2 is SVGIG (reference sequence). This CDR3 has 13 amino acids. V was clipped by 1 base and J by 4 bases, with 10 bases between them. The chain's CDR3 is CAWSAMGIETQYF. Here the CDR3 DNA reads TGTGCCTGGAGTGCGATGGGCATAGAGACCCAGTACTTC.

The chain uses TRBV29-1 and TRBJ2-1; 10 nucleotides line up with TRBD1. The junction had 6 bases not matched to a gene; V was cut back by 5 bases and J by 8 bases. There are 13 residues in the CDR3. The germline gives CDR1 SQVTM, CDR2 ANQGSEA. CDR3 residues: CSVQGQGFYEQFF. The DNA for the CDR3 is TGCAGCGTTCAGGGACAGGGGTTCTATGAGCAGTTCTTC.

V usage is TRBV5-1 and J usage is TRBJ2-3; a possible D gene is TRBD1 (6 bases). From germline, CDR1 is SGHRS and CDR2 YFSETQ. V shed 4 bases and J shed 1 base, with 19 bases lying between them. The CDR3 runs 17 residues. The chain's CDR3 is CASSPGVGALGTDTQYF. The DNA for the CDR3 is TGCGCCAGCAGCCCCGGGGTGGGGGCACTTGGCACAGATACGCAGTATTTT.

The V and J genes are TRBV19 and TRBJ1-2, with D unresolved. The germline V gene encodes CDR1 LNHDA and CDR2 SQIVND (reference sequence). With 6 bases removed from V and 4 bases from J, the gap between germline ends came to 12 bases. The CDR3 covers 13 residues. The CDR3 sequence: CASRKAATYGYTF. The CDR3 coding sequence is TGTGCCAGTAGGAAGGCAGCGACCTATGGCTACACCTTC.

The chain has TRBV18 and TRBJ1-6; D uncertain. The CDR3 loop spans 15 amino acids. Germline V lookup: CDR1 KGHSH, CDR2 LQKENI. V was pared by 0 bases and J by 7 bases, with 10 bases between. CDR3 sequence reads: CASSPPRALNSPLHF. CDR3 coding DNA: TGTGCCAGCTCACCACCACGCGCATTGAATTCACCCCTCCACTTT.

The CDR3, as DNA: TGTGCCAGCAGTTACGACAGACAGGGATTGACCTACGAGCAGTACTTC. It yields the protein CASSYDRQGLTYEQYF. This chain uses TRBV6-5 with TRBJ2-7; the match to TRBD1 covers 7 bases. After removal of 2 bases from V and 2 bases from J, the junction contained 9 bases not matched to a gene. The germline CDR1 and CDR2 sequences are MNHEY and SVGAGI. The CDR3 spans 16 residues.

The J gene is TRBJ2-1, the V gene TRBV5-4; tentative D call: TRBD2 (5 bases). The length of the CDR3 is 14 residues. Germline CDR1 SGHNT, CDR2 YYREEE (reference sequence). The V end lost 0 bases, the J end lost 4 bases, and 8 bases lay between the germline ends. For the CDR3, the DNA is TGTGCCAGCAGCTTGGGGACTCCGTACAATGAGCAGTTCTTC. Its translation: CASSLGTPYNEQFF.

This chain links TRBV18 with TRBJ2-5, with 9 bases matching TRBD2. V lost 2 bases, J lost 5 bases, and 9 bases stayed unmatched. The germline CDR1 and CDR2 sequences are KGHSH and LQKENI. This CDR3 spans 16 amino acids. CDR3 in amino acids: CASSPAFSGGAETQYF. The DNA for the CDR3 is TGTGCCAGCTCACCAGCCTTTAGCGGGGGAGCTGAGACCCAGTACTTC.

The gene calls are TRBV4-1 and TRBJ1-1; 9 bases match TRBD1. CDR3 length equals 16 residues. The V segment lost 5 bases and the J segment 4 bases; nucleotides outside the gene matches: 11. The germline CDR1 and CDR2 sequences are MGHRA and YSYEKL. CDR3 sequence reads: CASSLSYTGGITEAFF. The CDR3 DNA sequence: TGCGCCAGCAGCTTATCGTACACAGGGGGCATCACTGAAGCTTTCTTT.

The rearrangement joins TRBV7-2 to TRBJ1-2; 12 bases map to TRBD1. Germline CDR1 is SGHTA and CDR2 is FQGNSA. The CDR3 loop spans 16 amino acids. The V segment lost 1 base and the J segment 5 bases; nucleotides outside the gene matches: 5. The CDR3 spells CASSLGDRGPNYGYTF. The DNA of the CDR3 is TGTGCCAGCAGCTTAGGGGACAGGGGGCCAAATTATGGCTACACCTTC.

The chain uses TRBV19 and TRBJ2-5; a weak D match, TRBD2 (6 bases). The germline V and J ends were trimmed by 3 bases and 1 base, with 12 bases remaining between them. CDR1 and CDR2 from the germline V gene are LNHDA and SQIVND (reference sequence). This CDR3 has 15 amino acids. CDR3 bases: TGTGCCAGTAGTATGGAACTAGCTTCCCAAGAGACCCAGTACTTC. Encoded protein: CASSMELASQETQYF.

The chain uses TRBV28 and TRBJ2-2; 7 nucleotides match TRBD2. The trim removed 4 bases at V and 9 bases at J, leaving 14 bases unmatched. This CDR3 is built from 16 residues. The germline gives CDR1 MDHEN, CDR2 SYDVKM. As DNA, the CDR3 is TGTGCCAGCAGTTCCGTCGGCATGGGAGGGCGGAGGGAGCTGTTTTTT. It codes for CASSSVGMGGRRELFF. The whole variable domain, filled in from reference TRBV28 and TRBJ2-2, reads DVKVTQSSRYLVKRTGEKVFLECVQDMDHENMFWYRQDPGLGLRLIYFSYDVKMKEKGDIPEGYSVSREKKERFSLILESASTNQTSMYLCASSSVGMGGRRELFFGEGSRLTVL.